Listed here are 23 T cell receptor beta chains from one sample, sequenced in a study of blood T cell repertoires in COVID-19. The method was immunoSEQ multiplex PCR; TCRdb's version includes in-frame clones alone and lacks a portion of them. Of over 200,000 clones in the sample, 65% to 85% were seen once. Sequenced input: peripheral blood. Every receptor here comes from a woman between 45 and 60 years old with acute or convalescent COVID-19.

V gene TRBV19 combines with J gene TRBJ1-5; 11 nucleotides match TRBD1. Germline V gene data show CDR1 as LNHDA and CDR2 as SQIVND (reference sequence). The CDR3 runs 14 residues. The junction had 3 bases not matched to a gene; V was cut back by 5 bases and J by 6 bases. This CDR3 is CASSRTGGGQPQHF. The CDR3 DNA sequence: TGTGCCAGTAGTCGGACAGGGGGCGGTCAGCCCCAGCATTTT.

V is TRBV5-1 and J is TRBJ2-5, with D possibly TRBD1 on 5 matching bases. Germline V gene lookup returns CDR1 SGHRS and CDR2 YFSETQ. Trimming removed 2 bases at V and 5 bases at J, with 16 bases between. This CDR3 is 15 amino acids long. Written as DNA, the CDR3 is TGCGCCAGCAGCTTCTCACCGAGCGCAGGGGAGACCCAGTACTTC. It specifies CASSFSPSAGETQYF.

The chain links TRBV10-2 to TRBJ2-6; a possible D gene is TRBD2 (5 bases). Germline V gene lookup returns CDR1 WSHSY and CDR2 SAAADI. This CDR3 region has 17 residues. Trimming left V 4 bases short and J 2 bases short, with 15 bases between. This CDR3 is CASSGGLQIPGANVLTF. CDR3 DNA sequence: TGCGCCAGCAGTGGCGGGTTACAGATCCCTGGGGCCAACGTCCTGACTTTC.

The V and J genes are TRBV2 and TRBJ2-7, with 8 bases that match TRBD1. There are 11 residues in the CDR3. Germline values: CDR1 SNHLY, CDR2 FYNNEI. After removal of 8 bases from V and 5 bases from J, the junction contained 2 bases not matched to a gene. CDR3 sequence reads: CASEDRDEQYF. Here the CDR3 DNA reads TGTGCCAGCGAGGACAGGGACGAGCAGTACTTC.

The rearrangement links TRBV5-5 to TRBJ1-1; D possibly corresponds to TRBD1 (6 bases). V gave up 4 bases and J gave up 0 bases, with 13 bases separating them. The CDR3 length is 15 residues. Germline CDR1 and CDR2: SGHKS and YYEKEE (reference sequence). CDR3 nucleotides: TGTGCCAGCAGCGCGTCCAGGGGTTTGAACACTGAAGCTTTCTTT. This encodes CASSASRGLNTEAFF. The full variable domain, completed using reference TRBV5-5 and TRBJ1-1, is DAGVTQSPTHLIKTRGQQVTLRCSPISGHKSVSWYQQVLGQGPQFIFQYYEKEERGRGNFPDRFSARQFPNYSSELNVNALLLGDSALYLCASSASRGLNTEAFFGQGTRLTVV.

The chain combines TRBV21-1 with TRBJ1-3. TRBV21-1 is listed as a pseudogene. This CDR3 region has 17 residues. The CDR3 DNA is TGTGCCAGCAGCAAGGGGGTAGGGAGGCACTCTGGAAACACCATATATTTT. It is translated as CASSKGVGRHSGNTIYF.

V usage is TRBV29-1 and J usage is TRBJ2-1; 12 bases match TRBD2. Germline V gene lookup returns CDR1 SQVTM and CDR2 ANQGSEA. This CDR3 is 16 amino acids long. V gave up 1 base and J gave up 9 bases; unmatched junction bases: 10. The CDR3 is CSVEAAGTSGFIEQFF. Written as DNA, the CDR3 is TGCAGCGTTGAAGCTGCCGGGACTAGCGGGTTTATTGAGCAGTTCTTC.

The rearrangement links TRBV6-5 to TRBJ2-1; D is unclear. V lost 2 bases, J lost 7 bases, and 12 bases lay in between. CDR3 length: 14 amino acids. The germline V gene has CDR1 MNHEY and CDR2 SVGAGI. CDR3 sequence (DNA): TGTGCCAGCAGTTACAGATCTAGTATGAATGAGCAGTTCTTC. Its protein product is CASSYRSSMNEQFF.

This clone was found a few times. V gene TRBV11-2 combines with J gene TRBJ1-1; D unresolved. From germline, CDR1 is SGHAT and CDR2 FQNNGV. Trimming stripped 2 bases from V and 6 bases from J, with 7 bases between. CDR3 length: 12 residues. The chain's CDR3 is CASSLLGAEAFF. The CDR3 bases are TGTGCCAGCAGCTTACTGGGAGCTGAAGCTTTCTTT.

The chain carries TRBV3-1 (or the pseudogene TRBV3-2) and TRBJ2-1; TRBD2 aligns across 7 bases. The germline gives CDR1 LGHDT, CDR2 YNNKEL (reference sequence). The CDR3 spans 12 residues. V shed 8 bases, J shed 9 bases, and the junction held 7 bases outside the gene matches. The CDR3 protein is CASLGGEAEQFF. Here the CDR3 DNA reads TGTGCCAGCCTTGGGGGGGAGGCTGAGCAGTTCTTC.

The chain employs TRBV4-2 and TRBJ2-2; D might be TRBD2 (5 bases). This CDR3 is 14 amino acids long. The V end lost 3 bases, the J end lost 6 bases, and 11 bases lay between the germline ends. From germline, CDR1 is LGHNA and CDR2 YNFKEQ. This chain's CDR3 is CASSHGGTAGELFF. The DNA for the CDR3 is TGTGCCAGCAGCCACGGAGGCACCGCCGGGGAGCTGTTTTTT.

The chain couples TRBV27 to TRBJ1-5; 8 bases are a match to TRBD1. Germline lookup yields CDR1 MNHEY and CDR2 SMNVEV (reference sequence). The V and J ends lost 5 bases and 6 bases, in that order; junction bases with no gene match: 9. This CDR3 has 15 amino acids. The CDR3 nucleotides read TGTGCCAGCAGTATCGGGACAGGTGGAGGTCAGCCCCAGCATTTT. It codes for CASSIGTGGGQPQHF.

This sequence joins TRBV7-2 and TRBJ1-1, with D perhaps matching TRBD1 (5 bases). V lost 3 bases to trimming and J lost 8 bases, with 16 bases between them. CDR1 is SGHTA, CDR2 FQGNSA, per germline. The CDR3 loop spans 14 amino acids. The CDR3, as DNA: TGTGCCAGCAGCTTGACAGTGTCCGGGGGGGAAGCTTTCTTT. It yields the protein CASSLTVSGGEAFF.

This sequence joins TRBV3-1 (or the pseudogene TRBV3-2) and TRBJ2-3; 7 nucleotides align to TRBD1. Germline trimming cut 6 bases from V and 9 bases from J; bases unmatched to any gene: 9. CDR3 size: 13 residues. CDR1 is LGHDT and CDR2 is YNNKEL in the germline V gene (reference sequence). CDR3: CASSPQGTVTQYF. Here the CDR3 DNA reads TGTGCCAGCAGTCCACAGGGGACAGTAACGCAGTATTTT.

J is TRBJ1-5 and V is TRBV6-1; 7 bases fit TRBD1. The CDR3 runs to 18 residues. V lost 3 bases to trimming and J lost 2 bases; unmatched junction nucleotides: 13. The germline gives CDR1 MNHNS, CDR2 SASEGT. The CDR3 nucleotides are TGTGCCAGCAGTGATAGGCTCAGGGGGAGTGTTGGCAATCAGCCCCAGCATTTT. This sequence encodes CASSDRLRGSVGNQPQHF.

This clone turned up a few times. The V call is TRBV7-6, the J call TRBJ1-6, with 9 bases aligning to TRBD1. This CDR3 has 15 amino acids. Germline lookup yields CDR1 SGHVS and CDR2 FNYEAQ. V was pared by 0 bases and J by 7 bases, with 1 base of the junction left unmatched. Here the CDR3 reads CASSLAQGANSPLHF. CDR3 nucleotides: TGTGCCAGCAGCTTAGCACAGGGGGCAAATTCACCCCTCCACTTT.

The rearrangement links TRBV19 to TRBJ1-5; 8 bases align to TRBD1. Germline CDR1 and CDR2: LNHDA and SQIVND (reference sequence). The CDR3 is made up of 14 amino acids. V gave up 8 bases and J gave up 4 bases; unmatched junction bases: 7. CDR3 loop: CASQPRDRNQPQHF. The CDR3 region has the DNA TGTGCCAGTCAACCCCGGGACAGGAATCAGCCCCAGCATTTT.

This clone has more than one count but fewer than ten. The CDR3 loop is CATSRDQAFYNSPLHF. In DNA form, the CDR3 reads TGTGCCACCAGCAGAGATCAGGCGTTCTATAATTCACCCCTCCACTTT. This chain uses TRBV15 with TRBJ1-6; no firm D call. Germline lookup yields CDR1 LNHNV and CDR2 YYDKDF (reference sequence). The CDR3 has 16 amino acids. V was clipped by 0 bases and J by 3 bases, with 9 bases between them.

V gene TRBV9 combines with J gene TRBJ1-4, with 8 bases aligning to TRBD1. V was pared by 0 bases and J by 5 bases, with 12 bases of the junction left unmatched. The CDR3 totals 18 residues. The germline gives CDR1 SGDLS, CDR2 YYNGEE. This chain's CDR3 is CASSVDDAGGPWNEKLFF. The CDR3 region has the DNA TGTGCCAGCAGCGTAGACGACGCAGGGGGCCCGTGGAATGAAAAACTGTTTTTT.

This clone was recorded only once. The chain employs TRBV15 and TRBJ1-2; tentatively, D is TRBD1 (6 bases). Germline V gene sequence: CDR1 LNHNV, CDR2 YYDKDF (reference sequence). V lost 0 bases and J 2 bases, leaving 13 bases between the germline ends. This CDR3 contains 16 residues. The CDR3 nucleotides read TGTGCCACCAGCAGAGATGGGGGAGGGGGAAACTATGGCTACACCTTC. This sequence encodes CATSRDGGGGNYGYTF.

V gene TRBV19 combines with J gene TRBJ2-1; possibly TRBD2 for D (5 bases). This CDR3 region has 14 residues. V dropped 9 bases and J dropped 2 bases, with 14 bases sitting between them. CDR1 LNHDA and CDR2 SQIVND come from the germline V gene (reference sequence). The chain's CDR3 is CARPGDRTYNEQFF. Here the CDR3 DNA reads TGTGCCAGGCCCGGGGATAGAACCTACAATGAGCAGTTCTTC.

The chain joins TRBV2 to TRBJ2-1; TRBD2 matches 8 bases. The CDR3 is made up of 15 amino acids. Germline lookup yields CDR1 SNHLY and CDR2 FYNNEI. After removal of 6 bases from V and 4 bases from J, the junction contained 8 bases not matched to a gene. CDR3 sequence: CASSFETSVYNEQFF. In DNA, the CDR3 is TGTGCCAGCAGCTTCGAGACTAGCGTTTACAATGAGCAGTTCTTC.

The genes are TRBV5-1 and TRBJ1-1; D ambiguous. The V gene lost 2 bases and the J gene lost 0 bases, with 14 bases spanning the gap. This CDR3 spans 16 amino acids. CDR1 SGHRS and CDR2 YFSETQ come from the germline V gene. The CDR3 DNA follows: TGCGCCAGCAGCTTAGGCGGAATAGTCATGAACACTGAAGCTTTCTTT. Translation gives CASSLGGIVMNTEAFF.